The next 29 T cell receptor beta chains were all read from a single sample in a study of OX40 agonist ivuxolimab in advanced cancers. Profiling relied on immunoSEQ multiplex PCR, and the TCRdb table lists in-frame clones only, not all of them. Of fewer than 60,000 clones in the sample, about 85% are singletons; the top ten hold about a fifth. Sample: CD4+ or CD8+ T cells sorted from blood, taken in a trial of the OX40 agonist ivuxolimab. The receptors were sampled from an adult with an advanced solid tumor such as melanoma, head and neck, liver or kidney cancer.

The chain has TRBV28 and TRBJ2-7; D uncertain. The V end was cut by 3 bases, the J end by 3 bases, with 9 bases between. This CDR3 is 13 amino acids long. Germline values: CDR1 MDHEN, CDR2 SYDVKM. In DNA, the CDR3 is TGTGCCAGCAGTTTGGTCCTGGGCTACGAGCAGTACTTC. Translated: CASSLVLGYEQYF.

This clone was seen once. CDR3 sequence reads: CASSPMLAGTNQETQYF. CDR3 DNA: TGTGCCAGCTCACCGATGTTAGCGGGGACGAACCAAGAGACCCAGTACTTC. The chain links TRBV18 to TRBJ2-5; 8 bases match TRBD2. Germline values: CDR1 KGHSH, CDR2 LQKENI. The CDR3 totals 17 residues. Trimming cost V 3 bases and J 0 bases; bases outside gene matches: 9.

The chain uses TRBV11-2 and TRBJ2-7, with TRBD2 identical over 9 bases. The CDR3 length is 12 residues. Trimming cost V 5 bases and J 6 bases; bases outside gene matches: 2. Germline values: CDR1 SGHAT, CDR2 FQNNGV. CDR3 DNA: TGTGCCAGCAGCCCGGGACTAGCCGAGCAGTACTTC. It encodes CASSPGLAEQYF.

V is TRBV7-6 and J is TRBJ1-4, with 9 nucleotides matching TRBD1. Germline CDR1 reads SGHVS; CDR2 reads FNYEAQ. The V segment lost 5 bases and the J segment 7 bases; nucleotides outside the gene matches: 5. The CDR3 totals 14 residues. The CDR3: CASSGDRDFEKLFF. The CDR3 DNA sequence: TGTGCCAGCAGCGGGGACAGGGATTTTGAAAAACTGTTTTTT.

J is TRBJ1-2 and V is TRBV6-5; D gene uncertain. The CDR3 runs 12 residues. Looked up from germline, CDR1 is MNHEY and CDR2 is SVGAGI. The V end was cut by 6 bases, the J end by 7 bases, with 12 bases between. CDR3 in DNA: TGTGCCAGCAGCCGACTGGCGCTTGGCTACACCTTC. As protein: CASSRLALGYTF.

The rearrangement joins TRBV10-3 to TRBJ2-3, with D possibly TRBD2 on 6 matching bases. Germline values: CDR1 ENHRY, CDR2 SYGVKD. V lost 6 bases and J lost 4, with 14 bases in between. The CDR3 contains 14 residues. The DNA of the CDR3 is TGTGCCATCAGCGACGAACCGGGGGCAGATACGCAGTATTTT. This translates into CAISDEPGADTQYF.

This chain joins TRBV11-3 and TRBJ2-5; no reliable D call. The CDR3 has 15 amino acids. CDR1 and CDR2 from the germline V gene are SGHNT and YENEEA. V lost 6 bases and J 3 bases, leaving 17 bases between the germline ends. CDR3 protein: CASSRTAGLEETQYF. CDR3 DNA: TGTGCCAGCAGTCGAACGGCAGGTTTGGAAGAGACCCAGTACTTC. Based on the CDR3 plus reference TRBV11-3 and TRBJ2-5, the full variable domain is EAGVVQSPRYKIIEKKQPVAFWCNPISGHNTLYWYLQNLGQGPELLIRYENEEAVDDSQLPKDRFSAERLKGVDSTLKIQPAELGDSAVYLCASSRTAGLEETQYFGPGTRLLVL.

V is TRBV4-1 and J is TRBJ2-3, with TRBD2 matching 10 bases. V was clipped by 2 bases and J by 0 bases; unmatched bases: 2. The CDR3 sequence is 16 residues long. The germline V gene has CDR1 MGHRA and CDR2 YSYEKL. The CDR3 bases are TGCGCCAGCAGCCAACTAGCGGGGGATAGCACAGATACGCAGTATTTT. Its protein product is CASSQLAGDSTDTQYF.

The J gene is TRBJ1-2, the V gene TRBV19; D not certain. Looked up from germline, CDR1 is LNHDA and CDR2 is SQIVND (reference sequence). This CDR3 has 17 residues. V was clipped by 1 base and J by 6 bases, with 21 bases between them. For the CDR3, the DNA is TGTGCCAGTAGTATAGTGACATTTGGAACACTGAGGGATGGCTACACCTTC. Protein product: CASSIVTFGTLRDGYTF. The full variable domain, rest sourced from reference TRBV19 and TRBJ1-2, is DGGITQSPKYLFRKEGQNVTLSCEQNLNHDAMYWYRQDPGQGLRLIYYSQIVNDFQKGDIAEGYSVSREKKESFPLTVTSAQKNPTAFYLCASSIVTFGTLRDGYTFGSGTRLTVV.

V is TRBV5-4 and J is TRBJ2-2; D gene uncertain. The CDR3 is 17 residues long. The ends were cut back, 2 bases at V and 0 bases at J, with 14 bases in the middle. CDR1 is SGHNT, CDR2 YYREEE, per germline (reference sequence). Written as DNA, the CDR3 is TGTGCCAGCAGCTTATCGGACCGGGCTGCGAACACCGGGGAGCTGTTTTTT. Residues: CASSLSDRAANTGELFF.

CDR3 protein: CSVVRGTGHGANVLTF. CDR3 nucleotide sequence: TGCAGCGTTGTCCGGGGGACAGGGCACGGGGCCAACGTCCTGACTTTC. The V gene is TRBV29-1, the J gene TRBJ2-6; TRBD1 aligns across 9 bases. The V gene's germline CDR1 is SQVTM and CDR2 ANQGSEA. This CDR3 spans 16 amino acids. V shed 4 bases and J 4 bases; nucleotides not matched to a gene: 8.

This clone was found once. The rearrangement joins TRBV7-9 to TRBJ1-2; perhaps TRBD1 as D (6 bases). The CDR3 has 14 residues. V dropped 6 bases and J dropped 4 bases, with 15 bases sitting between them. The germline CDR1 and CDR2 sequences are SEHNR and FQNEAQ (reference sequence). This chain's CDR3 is CASRVAGDFYGYTF. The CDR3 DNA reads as TGTGCCAGCAGGGTGGCAGGGGACTTCTATGGCTACACCTTC. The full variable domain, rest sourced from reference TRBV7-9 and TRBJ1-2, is DTGVSQNPRHKITKRGQNVTFRCDPISEHNRLYWYRQTLGQGPEFLTYFQNEAQLEKSRLLSDRFSAERPKGSFSTLEIQRTEQGDSAMYLCASRVAGDFYGYTFGSGTRLTVV.

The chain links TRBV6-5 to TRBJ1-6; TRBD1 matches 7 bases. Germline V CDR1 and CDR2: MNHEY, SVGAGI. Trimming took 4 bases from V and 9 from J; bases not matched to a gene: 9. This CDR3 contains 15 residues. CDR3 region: CASSLDRPLGSPLHF. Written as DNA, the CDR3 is TGTGCCAGCAGTTTGGACAGGCCCTTGGGTTCACCCCTCCACTTT.

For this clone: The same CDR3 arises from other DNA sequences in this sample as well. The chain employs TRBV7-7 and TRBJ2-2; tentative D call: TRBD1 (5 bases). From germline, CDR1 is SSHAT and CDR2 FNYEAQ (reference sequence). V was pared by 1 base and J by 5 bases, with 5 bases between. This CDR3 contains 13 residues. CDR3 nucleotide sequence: TGTGCCAGCAGCTTAGGACAGACCGGGGAGCTGTTTTTT. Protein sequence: CASSLGQTGELFF.

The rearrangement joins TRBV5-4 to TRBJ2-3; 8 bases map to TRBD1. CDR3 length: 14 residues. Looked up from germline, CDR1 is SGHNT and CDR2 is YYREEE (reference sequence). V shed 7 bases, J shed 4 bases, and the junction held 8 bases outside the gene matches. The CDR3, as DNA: TGTGCCAGCTCCATGACAGGGGACTCAGATACGCAGTATTTT. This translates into CASSMTGDSDTQYF.

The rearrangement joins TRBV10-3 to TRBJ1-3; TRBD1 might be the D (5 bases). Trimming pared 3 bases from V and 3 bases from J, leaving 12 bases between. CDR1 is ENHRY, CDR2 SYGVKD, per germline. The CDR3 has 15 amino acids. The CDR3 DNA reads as TGTGCCATCAGTGAAGGGGACGGGGTTGGAAACACCATATATTTT. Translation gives CAISEGDGVGNTIYF.

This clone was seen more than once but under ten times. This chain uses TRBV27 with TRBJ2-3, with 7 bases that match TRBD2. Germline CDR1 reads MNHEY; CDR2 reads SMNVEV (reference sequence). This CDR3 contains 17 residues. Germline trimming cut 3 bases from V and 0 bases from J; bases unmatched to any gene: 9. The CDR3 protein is CASSFYPGRTSTDTQYF. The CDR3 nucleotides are TGTGCCAGCAGTTTCTACCCCGGGAGGACTAGCACAGATACGCAGTATTTT.

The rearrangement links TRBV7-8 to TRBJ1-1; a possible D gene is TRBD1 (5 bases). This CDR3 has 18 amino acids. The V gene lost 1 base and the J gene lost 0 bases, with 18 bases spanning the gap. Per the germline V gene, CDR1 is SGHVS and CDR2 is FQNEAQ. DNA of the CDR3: TGTGCCAGCAGCTTAGGCTACCTAGATGGGGGAGTGAACACTGAAGCTTTCTTT. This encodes CASSLGYLDGGVNTEAFF.

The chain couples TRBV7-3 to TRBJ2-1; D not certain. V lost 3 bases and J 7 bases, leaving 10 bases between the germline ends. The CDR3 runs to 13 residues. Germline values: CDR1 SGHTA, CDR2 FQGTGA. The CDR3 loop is CASSLSSWNEQFF. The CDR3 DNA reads TGTGCCAGCAGCTTGTCGAGTTGGAATGAGCAGTTCTTC.

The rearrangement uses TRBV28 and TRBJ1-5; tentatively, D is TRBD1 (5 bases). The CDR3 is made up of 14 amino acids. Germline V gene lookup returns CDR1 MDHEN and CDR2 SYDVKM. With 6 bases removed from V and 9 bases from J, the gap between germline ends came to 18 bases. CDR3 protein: CASSFRLAGGPQHF. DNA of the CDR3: TGTGCCAGCAGCTTTAGACTGGCCGGGGGGCCCCAGCATTTT.

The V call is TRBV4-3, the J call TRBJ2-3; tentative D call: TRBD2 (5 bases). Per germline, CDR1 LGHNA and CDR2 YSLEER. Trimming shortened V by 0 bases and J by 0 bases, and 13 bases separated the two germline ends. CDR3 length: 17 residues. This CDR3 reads CASSQDPAEASTDTQYF. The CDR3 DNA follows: TGCGCCAGCAGCCAAGATCCAGCGGAGGCTAGCACAGATACGCAGTATTTT.

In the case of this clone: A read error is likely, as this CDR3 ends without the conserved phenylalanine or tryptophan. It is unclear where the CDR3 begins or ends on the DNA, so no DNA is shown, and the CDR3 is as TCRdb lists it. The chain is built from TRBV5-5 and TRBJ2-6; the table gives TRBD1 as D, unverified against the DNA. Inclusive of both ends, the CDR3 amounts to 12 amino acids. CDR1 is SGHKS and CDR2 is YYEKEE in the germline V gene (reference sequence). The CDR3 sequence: CASSLPKGTGFR.

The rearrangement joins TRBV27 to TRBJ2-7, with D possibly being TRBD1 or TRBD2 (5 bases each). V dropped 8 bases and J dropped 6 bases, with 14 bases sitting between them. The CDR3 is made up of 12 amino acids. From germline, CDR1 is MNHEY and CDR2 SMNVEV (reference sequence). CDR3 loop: CASGGRPGEQYF. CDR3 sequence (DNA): TGTGCCAGCGGGGGACGACCAGGCGAGCAGTACTTC.

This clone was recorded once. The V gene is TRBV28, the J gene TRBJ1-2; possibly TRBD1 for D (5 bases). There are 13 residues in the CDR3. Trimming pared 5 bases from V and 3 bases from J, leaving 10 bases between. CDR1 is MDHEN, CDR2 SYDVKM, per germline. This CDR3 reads CASSTGTDYGYTF. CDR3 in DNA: TGTGCCAGCAGTACCGGGACGGACTATGGCTACACCTTC.

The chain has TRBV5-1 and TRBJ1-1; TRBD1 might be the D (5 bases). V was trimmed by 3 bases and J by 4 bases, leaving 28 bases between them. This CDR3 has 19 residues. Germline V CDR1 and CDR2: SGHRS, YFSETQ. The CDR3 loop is CASSWIGLMLDGGSTEAFF. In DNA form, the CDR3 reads TGCGCCAGCAGCTGGATTGGGTTGATGCTCGATGGGGGGAGCACTGAAGCTTTCTTT.

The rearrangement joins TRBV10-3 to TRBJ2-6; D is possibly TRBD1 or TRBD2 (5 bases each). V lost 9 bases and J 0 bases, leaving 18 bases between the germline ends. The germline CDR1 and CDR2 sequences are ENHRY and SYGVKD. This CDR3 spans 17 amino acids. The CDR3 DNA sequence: TGTGCCATGAGTTCGGGGCAGGGAAACTCTGGGGCCAACGTCCTGACTTTC. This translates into CAMSSGQGNSGANVLTF.

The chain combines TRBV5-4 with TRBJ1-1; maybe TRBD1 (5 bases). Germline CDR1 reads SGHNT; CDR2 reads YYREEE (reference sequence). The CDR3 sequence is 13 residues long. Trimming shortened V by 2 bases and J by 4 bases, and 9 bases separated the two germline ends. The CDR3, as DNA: TGTGCCAGCAGCTTAGGGGCGAGCACTGAAGCTTTCTTT. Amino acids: CASSLGASTEAFF.

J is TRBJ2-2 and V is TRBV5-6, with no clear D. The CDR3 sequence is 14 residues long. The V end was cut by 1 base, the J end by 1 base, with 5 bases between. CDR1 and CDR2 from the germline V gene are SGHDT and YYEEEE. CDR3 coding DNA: TGTGCCAGCAGCTTGTACGTGAACACCGGGGAGCTGTTTTTT. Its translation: CASSLYVNTGELFF.

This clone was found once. This CDR3 is CASSDALDTQYF. The CDR3 coding sequence is TGTGCCAGCAGCGACGCATTAGATACGCAGTATTTT. The V call is TRBV2, the J call TRBJ2-3; D unresolved. This CDR3 has 12 amino acids. The germline gives CDR1 SNHLY, CDR2 FYNNEI. V lost 6 bases, J lost 5 bases, and 9 bases lay in between.